This TCR beta chain was captured in a study of post-analysis software for immune sequencing data (dated by TCRdb to 2014 to 2015). Study-wide context: Disease courses on record covered relapsing-remitting, secondary progressive and progressive-relapsing multiple sclerosis, though some patients had no subtype annotation. A subset of samples was prepared in parallel using single-end sample barcoding, then pooled and co-amplified after Illumina adapter ligation. The patient repertoires were compared against about 10 previously published healthy control repertoires obtained from donors aged roughly 6 to 28 years.

Library creation used PCR. The instrument given in TCRdb is Illumina HiSeq 2500. To reduce PCR and sequencing biases, unique molecular identifiers were built into the TCR beta cDNA libraries. Approximately 500,000 cDNA molecules were obtained for every 1 to 10 million input T cells, so each molecule roughly corresponded to one T cell. The same protocol used for the earlier healthy control dataset was applied to prepare and sequence the patient libraries. Samples belonging to the same batch were prepared together, multiplexed and sequenced on a shared HiSeq lane. The authors processed their data as follows. Raw barcoded reads were processed with MIGEC, and single-read molecular identifier groups were discarded before consensus assembly and CDR3 extraction. VDJtools was used for post-analysis of the clonotype tables, and diversity was normalized by down-sampling every dataset to the size of the smallest sample. Repertoire overlap clustering matched CDR3 amino acid but not nucleotide sequences to correct batch-related cross-sample contamination. TCRdb trimmed public reads at Q25 via fastp, called clones via MiXCR and kept in-frame beta chains. All rows with the same CDR3 protein become a single entry with the most common DNA and genes. TCRdb assigned the V and J calls; the authors' analysis was not used. Recorded for this sample are a few hundred thousand distinct CDR3 sequences; 36% of them occurred a single time. The top ten clones comprise around 4.8% of the sample.

What the work shows at the level of the full study, not this receptor alone: Strong co-clustering of samples prepared in the same batch was shown by direct clustering with F measure, prompting a batch-effect correction. Compared with controls, multiple sclerosis patients had significantly lower normalized Chao1 diversity, a finding suggesting substantial peripheral T-cell clonal expansion. The multiple sclerosis patient group was slightly younger than the control group. Roughly 5 TRBV segments, including TRBV5-6, TRBV5-1 and TRBV20-1, were significantly more frequent in patients than controls.

This clonotype was counted only a few times. Its antigen is currently not known. Per-nucleotide qualities are absent, and no much larger clonotype sits a single base away. Between the V and J ends, shortened by 0 bases and 3 bases respectively, the junction contains 12 bases. Per the germline V gene, SGHVS is the CDR1 and FQNEAQ is the CDR2. The CDR3 covers 16 residues, taking in both the cysteine and the phenylalanine. Of the read, only the CDR3 DNA is kept; its 48 bases are in frame from base 1. To demonstrate the VDJtools post-analysis software, TCR beta repertoires were profiled from the peripheral blood of roughly 12 young patients with multiple sclerosis. The multiple sclerosis patients were children and adolescents ranging in age from about 6 to 17 years.

The sequence links TRBV7-8 to TRBJ2-1; the D gene may be TRBD1 or TRBD2, since each aligns over 6 bases. The TCR comes from a girl under 18 with multiple sclerosis. The sample taken for sequencing was blood. The DNA sequence is given as TGTGCCAGCAGCTTAGCGGTTGGGGGGCTCTACAATGAGCAGTTCTTC. Its translation is CASSLAVGGLYNEQFF.